Listed here are 22 T cell receptor beta chains from one sample, sequenced in a study of blood T cell repertoires in COVID-19. The protocol was immunoSEQ multiplex PCR, while the TCRdb copy is restricted to in-frame clones and leaves out a portion. The sample holds 30,000 to 45,000 clones, 78% seen once. Material for sequencing was peripheral blood. The origin of the receptors is a man in his fifties or sixties with acute or convalescent COVID-19.

The rearrangement joins TRBV4-2 to TRBJ2-7, with a possible D match to TRBD1 (6 bases). V was shortened by 0 bases and J by 6 bases, with 15 bases between the two germline ends. Germline values: CDR1 LGHNA, CDR2 YNFKEQ. This CDR3 has 15 residues. CDR3 in DNA: TGTGCCAGCAGCCAAGACTGGCTGGCAGGGGCCGAGCAGTACTTC. Residues: CASSQDWLAGAEQYF.

This clone was counted only a few times. The V call is TRBV5-1, the J call TRBJ2-7; TRBD1 aligns across 7 bases. With 0 bases clipped from V and 4 bases from J, the junction kept 4 bases outside the gene matches. The CDR3 contains 14 residues. Germline loops: CDR1 SGHRS, CDR2 YFSETQ. For the CDR3, the DNA is TGCGCCAGCAGCTTGGGGGGACAGATTTACGAGCAGTACTTC. It yields the protein CASSLGGQIYEQYF.

The rearrangement joins TRBV28 to TRBJ2-7, with 7 bases fitting TRBD2. The CDR3 spans 14 residues. CDR1 is MDHEN, CDR2 SYDVKM, per germline. V lost 2 bases, J lost 5 bases, and 6 bases stayed unmatched. Written as DNA, the CDR3 is TGTGCCAGCAGTTTAGGCGGGAGACCCCACGAGCAGTACTTC. As protein: CASSLGGRPHEQYF. Looking up the rest from reference TRBV28 and TRBJ2-7 gives the full variable domain: DVKVTQSSRYLVKRTGEKVFLECVQDMDHENMFWYRQDPGLGLRLIYFSYDVKMKEKGDIPEGYSVSREKKERFSLILESASTNQTSMYLCASSLGGRPHEQYFGPGTRLTVT.

The chain employs TRBV24-1 and TRBJ1-2; a weak D match, TRBD1 (6 bases). Per the germline V gene, CDR1 is KGHDR and CDR2 is SFDVKD. The V end lost 2 bases, the J end lost 3 bases, and 9 bases lay between the germline ends. CDR3 length: 14 amino acids. For the CDR3, the DNA is TGTGCCACCAGTGATTCCGGGACATACTATGGCTACACCTTC. This codes for CATSDSGTYYGYTF.

This chain joins TRBV10-3 and TRBJ2-1, with TRBD1 as a possible D gene (7 bases). The germline gives CDR1 ENHRY, CDR2 SYGVKD. There are 13 residues in the CDR3. V was cut by 2 bases and J by 8 bases, with 10 bases left in between. The CDR3 is CAISETRGDEQFF. CDR3 DNA sequence: TGTGCCATCAGTGAGACCAGGGGGGATGAGCAGTTCTTC.

The V call is TRBV11-3, the J call TRBJ1-1, with unresolved D. V was shortened by 1 base and J by 4 bases, with 16 bases between the two germline ends. The CDR3 is made up of 16 amino acids. From germline, CDR1 is SGHNT and CDR2 YENEEA. The CDR3 bases are TGTGCCAGCAGCTTAGGTCCTGGGGAGGCTAGCACTGAAGCTTTCTTT. This encodes CASSLGPGEASTEAFF.

This clone was counted between two and nine times. This rearrangement joins TRBV23-1 to TRBJ2-5, with 9 bases matching TRBD2. TRBV23-1 is known as an ORF, though its function is uncertain. This CDR3 is built from 16 residues. V dropped 2 bases and J dropped 1; count of bases not matched to a gene: 5. CDR3: CASSQPRGRGQETQYF. The DNA of the CDR3 is TGCGCCAGCAGTCAACCCCGCGGGAGGGGCCAAGAGACCCAGTACTTC.

The chain carries TRBV4-1 and TRBJ1-2; D uncertain. Germline assignment: CDR1 MGHRA and CDR2 YSYEKL. This CDR3 comprises 16 residues. Deletions cut 0 bases from V and 0 bases from J, with 11 bases between. CDR3 DNA sequence: TGCGCCAGCAGCCAAGATTGGGCATTAGCTAACTATGGCTACACCTTC. This translates into CASSQDWALANYGYTF.

This clone was seen just once. V and J are TRBV11-3 and TRBJ2-7, with a weak D call TRBD2 (5 bases). This CDR3 region has 14 residues. With 5 bases removed from V and 3 bases from J, the gap between germline ends came to 14 bases. CDR1 SGHNT and CDR2 YENEEA come from the germline V gene. The CDR3 nucleotides are TGTGCCAGCAGCCCCGTAGCGAGAAACTACGAGCAGTACTTC. The encoded protein is CASSPVARNYEQYF.

The V gene is TRBV9, the J gene TRBJ1-2; D might be TRBD1 (5 bases). Trimming pared 4 bases from V and 2 bases from J, leaving 15 bases between. The germline gives CDR1 SGDLS, CDR2 YYNGEE. This CDR3 region has 15 residues. CDR3 region: CASSPRDFLNYGYTF. Here the CDR3 DNA reads TGTGCCAGCAGCCCCCGGGACTTTCTAAACTATGGCTACACCTTC.

The CDR3 loop reads CASSPPSVDGELFF. The CDR3 nucleotides are TGTGCCAGCAGCCCCCCTAGCGTTGACGGGGAGCTGTTTTTT. This chain uses TRBV9 with TRBJ2-2; TRBD2 is a possible D gene (6 bases). Germline CDR1 reads SGDLS; CDR2 reads YYNGEE. The CDR3 runs to 14 residues. Trimming shortened V by 4 bases and J by 7 bases, and 14 bases separated the two germline ends. Supplemented by reference TRBV9 and TRBJ2-2, the full variable domain reads DSGVTQTPKHLITATGQRVTLRCSPRSGDLSVYWYQQSLDQGLQFLIQYYNGEERAKGNILERFSAQQFPDLHSELNLSSLELGDSALYFCASSPPSVDGELFFGEGSRLTVL.

This rearrangement joins TRBV3-1 (or the pseudogene TRBV3-2) to TRBJ2-7, with D possibly TRBD2 on 5 matching bases. V was shortened by 4 bases and J by 2 bases, with 12 bases between the two germline ends. Germline V gives CDR1 LGHDT, CDR2 YNNKEL (reference sequence). CDR3 length equals 14 residues. This CDR3 is CASSPGGGTYEQYF. The CDR3 DNA is TGTGCCAGCAGCCCCGGAGGAGGCACCTACGAGCAGTACTTC.

A single count supports this clone. CDR3 loop: CASSYLGLAGFYEQYF. CDR3 bases: TGTGCCAGCAGTTACTTGGGACTAGCGGGATTCTACGAGCAGTACTTC. This sequence joins TRBV6-2 or TRBV6-3 and TRBJ2-7, with 13 bases fitting TRBD2. The V segment lost 1 base and the J segment 3 bases; nucleotides outside the gene matches: 3. Looked up from germline, CDR1 is MNHEY and CDR2 is SVGEGT. The CDR3 loop spans 16 amino acids.

The gene calls are TRBV2 and TRBJ1-5; D ambiguous. The CDR3 runs 14 residues. The V end lost 4 bases, the J end lost 7 bases, and 14 bases lay between the germline ends. Germline loops: CDR1 SNHLY, CDR2 FYNNEI. CDR3 sequence (DNA): TGTGCCAGCAGTGTCGAGACACAAAGGCAGCCCCAGCATTTT. This sequence encodes CASSVETQRQPQHF.

The gene calls are TRBV11-3 and TRBJ2-5; 9 nucleotides agree with TRBD1. V was pared by 4 bases and J by 5 bases, with 8 bases of the junction left unmatched. Germline loops: CDR1 SGHNT, CDR2 YENEEA. The CDR3 has 15 amino acids. DNA for the CDR3: TGTGCCAGCAGCTGGAGGGACAGGGTGGGTGAGACCCAGTACTTC. Translated, it gives CASSWRDRVGETQYF.

The chain recombines TRBV4-1 with TRBJ1-2; D is unresolved. This CDR3 is built from 14 residues. The ends were cut back, 1 base at V and 2 bases at J, with 8 bases in the middle. The germline V gene encodes CDR1 MGHRA and CDR2 YSYEKL. The CDR3: CASSQGGSNYGYTF. In nucleotides, the CDR3 is TGCGCCAGCAGCCAAGGAGGCAGCAACTATGGCTACACCTTC.

V usage is TRBV11-3 and J usage is TRBJ2-7; D might be TRBD2 (6 bases). Germline lookup yields CDR1 SGHNT and CDR2 YENEEA. The CDR3 consists of 15 residues. V was trimmed by 0 bases and J by 2 bases, leaving 11 bases between them. The CDR3 DNA follows: TGTGCCAGCAGCTTAGAGGCGGGACCGACCTACGAGCAGTACTTC. It codes for CASSLEAGPTYEQYF.

This clone has a handful of counts. The V and J genes are TRBV2 and TRBJ1-2, with a possible D match to TRBD1 (6 bases). CDR1 is SNHLY, CDR2 FYNNEI, per germline. The CDR3 has 13 amino acids. The ends were cut back, 6 bases at V and 5 bases at J, with 13 bases in the middle. The CDR3, as DNA: TGTGCCAGCAGGCCGGGACAAATTTATGGCTACACCTTC. Translating it yields CASRPGQIYGYTF.

The genes are TRBV6-4 and TRBJ2-1; 10 positions agree with TRBD2. V shed 5 bases and J 7 bases; nucleotides not matched to a gene: 8. The CDR3 consists of 15 residues. Germline V gives CDR1 MRHNA, CDR2 SNTAGT. The DNA of the CDR3 is TGTGCCAGCAGTCCAATAGCGGGAGGTCTTAATGAGCAGTTCTTC. It translates to CASSPIAGGLNEQFF.

In DNA, the CDR3 is TGTGCCAGCAGTCCCACAATGTCCTACGAGCAGTACTTC. Protein: CASSPTMSYEQYF. This rearrangement joins TRBV2 to TRBJ2-7, with D hard to call. CDR3 size: 13 residues. CDR1 and CDR2 (germline): SNHLY, FYNNEI. V was clipped by 5 bases and J by 1 base, with 9 bases between them.

In DNA form, the CDR3 reads TGTGCCAGCAGAGGGAGGGCACCCCATGAGCAGTTCTTC. It yields the protein CASRGRAPHEQFF. V and J are TRBV6-5 and TRBJ2-1; 7 positions match TRBD2. Germline V lookup: CDR1 MNHEY, CDR2 SVGAGI. CDR3 length: 13 amino acids. V lost 6 bases to trimming and J lost 8 bases; unmatched junction nucleotides: 7.

This chain connects TRBV7-2 to TRBJ1-5; D is undetermined. Germline V gene sequence: CDR1 SGHTA, CDR2 FQGNSA. Trimming removed 1 base from V and 7 bases from J, with 8 bases in between. The CDR3 length is 13 residues. This CDR3 reads CASSLDPGQPQHF. In nucleotides, the CDR3 is TGTGCCAGCAGCTTAGATCCAGGACAGCCCCAGCATTTT.